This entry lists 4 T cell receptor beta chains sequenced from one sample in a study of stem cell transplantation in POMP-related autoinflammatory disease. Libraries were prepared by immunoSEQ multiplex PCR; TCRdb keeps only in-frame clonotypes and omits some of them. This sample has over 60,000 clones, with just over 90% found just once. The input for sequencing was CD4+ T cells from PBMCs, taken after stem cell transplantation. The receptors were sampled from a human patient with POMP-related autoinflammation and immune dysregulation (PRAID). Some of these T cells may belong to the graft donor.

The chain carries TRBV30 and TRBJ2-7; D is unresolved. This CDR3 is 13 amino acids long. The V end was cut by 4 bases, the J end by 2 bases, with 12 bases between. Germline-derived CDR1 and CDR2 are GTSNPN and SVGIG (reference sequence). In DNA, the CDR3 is TGTGCCTGGAAGCGTAGGATAACCTACGAGCAGTACGTC. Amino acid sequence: CAWKRRITYEQYV.

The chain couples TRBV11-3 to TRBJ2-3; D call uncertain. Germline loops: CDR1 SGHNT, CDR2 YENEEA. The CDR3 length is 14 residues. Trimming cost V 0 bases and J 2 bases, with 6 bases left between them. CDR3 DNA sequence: TGTGCCAGCAGCTTAGATCCCACCACAGATACGCAGTATTTT. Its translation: CASSLDPTTDTQYF. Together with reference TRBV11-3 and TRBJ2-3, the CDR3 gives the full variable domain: EAGVVQSPRYKIIEKKQPVAFWCNPISGHNTLYWYLQNLGQGPELLIRYENEEAVDDSQLPKDRFSAERLKGVDSTLKIQPAELGDSAVYLCASSLDPTTDTQYFGPGTRLTVL.

CDR3 DNA sequence: TGTGCCACCAGTGATCCGGGAAAGAATAATGGCTACACCTTC. As protein: CATSDPGKNNGYTF. V and J are TRBV24-1 and TRBJ1-2, with D unclear. This CDR3 comprises 14 residues. The ends were cut back, 3 bases at V and 6 bases at J, with 13 bases in the middle. CDR1 and CDR2 (germline): KGHDR, SFDVKD.

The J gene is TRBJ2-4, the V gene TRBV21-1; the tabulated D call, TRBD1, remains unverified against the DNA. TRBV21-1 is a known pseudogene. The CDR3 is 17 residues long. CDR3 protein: CASSNRQGIVAKNIQYF. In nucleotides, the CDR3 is TGTGCCAGCAGCAACCGACAGGGGATAGTAGCCAAAAACATTCAGTACTTC.